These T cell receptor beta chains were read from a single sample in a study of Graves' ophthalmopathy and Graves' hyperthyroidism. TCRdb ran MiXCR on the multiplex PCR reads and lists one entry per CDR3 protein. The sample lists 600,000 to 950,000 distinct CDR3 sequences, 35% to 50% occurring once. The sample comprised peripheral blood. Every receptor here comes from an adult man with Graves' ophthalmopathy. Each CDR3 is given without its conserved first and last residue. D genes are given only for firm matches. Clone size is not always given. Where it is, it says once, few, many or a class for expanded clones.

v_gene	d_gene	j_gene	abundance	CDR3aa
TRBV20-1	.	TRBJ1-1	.	SARGNLNRVGNTEAF
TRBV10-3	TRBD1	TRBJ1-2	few	AISETTGAALLYGYT
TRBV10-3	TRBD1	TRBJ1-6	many	AIRGTGEGNSPLH
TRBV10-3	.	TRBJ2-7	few	ASSEAQVYEQY
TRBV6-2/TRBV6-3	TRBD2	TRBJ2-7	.	ASSYPRGGYSYEQY
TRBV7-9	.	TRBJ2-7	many	ASSRGSESYEQY
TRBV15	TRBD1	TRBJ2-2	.	ATNRIVTGAGELF
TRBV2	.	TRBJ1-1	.	ASSQPQGIGTEAF
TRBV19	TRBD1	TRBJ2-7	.	ASSILTGQGPLEQY
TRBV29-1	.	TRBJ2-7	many	SVEVGLGGEQY
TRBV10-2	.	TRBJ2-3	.	ASKEFRTDTQY
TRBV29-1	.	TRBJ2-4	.	SVGGGGNIQY
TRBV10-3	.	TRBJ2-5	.	AISFAGLETQY
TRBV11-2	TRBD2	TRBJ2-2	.	ASNLGLAVPTGELF
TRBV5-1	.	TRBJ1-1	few	ASSLAIGGWTNTEAF
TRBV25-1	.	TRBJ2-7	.	ASSPPWGEQY
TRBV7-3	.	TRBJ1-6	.	ASSRLAGNSPLH
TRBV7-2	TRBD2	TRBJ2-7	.	ASSPPGTRVFREQY
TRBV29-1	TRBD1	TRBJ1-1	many	SVAQGAREAF
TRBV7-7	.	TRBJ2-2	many	ASSLDTGGTGELF
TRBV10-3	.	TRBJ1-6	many	AIAPSGDPYGSPLH
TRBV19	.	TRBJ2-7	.	ASSISWDPSYEQY
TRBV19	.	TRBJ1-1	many	ASSPAPGGGAF
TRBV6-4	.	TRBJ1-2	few	ASSEGVLYYGYT
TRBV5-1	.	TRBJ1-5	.	AISFGDPNQPQH
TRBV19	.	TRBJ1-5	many	ATRLASNQPQH
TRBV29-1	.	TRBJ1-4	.	SGDSGASEKLF
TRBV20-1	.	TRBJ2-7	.	SAQWSAYEQY
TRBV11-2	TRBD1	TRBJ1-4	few	ASRDRGSLEKLF
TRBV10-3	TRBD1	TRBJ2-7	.	AISESVTGTYGQY
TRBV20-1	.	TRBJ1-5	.	SARVGTDNQPQH
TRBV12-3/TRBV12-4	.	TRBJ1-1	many	ASSGPTANTEAF
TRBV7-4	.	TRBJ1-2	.	ASSLAAGFTEGYT
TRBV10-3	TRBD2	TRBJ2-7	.	ALRTSGGNYEQY
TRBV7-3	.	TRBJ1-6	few	ASSLNSGQSDSPLH
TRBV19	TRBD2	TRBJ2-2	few	ASSTLLAGRTGELF
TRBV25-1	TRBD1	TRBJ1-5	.	ASSAMGTGWGVSNQSQH
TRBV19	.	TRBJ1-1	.	ASSMTDMNTEAF
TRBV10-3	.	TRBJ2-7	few	AISVAGTLY
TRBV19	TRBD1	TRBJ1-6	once	ASSRGQGFGHSPLH
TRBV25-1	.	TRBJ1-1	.	ASARARSATEAF
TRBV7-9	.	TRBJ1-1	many	ASSPTGMNTEAF
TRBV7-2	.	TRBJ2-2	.	ASSLVAPRGTGELF
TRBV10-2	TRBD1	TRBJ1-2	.	ASSEATGGVCYGYT
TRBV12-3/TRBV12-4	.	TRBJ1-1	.	ASSVTGSGTEAF